What follows describes a single T cell receptor beta chain. Its antigen is as yet unknown. This same CDR3 is encoded by further DNA sequences in the sample. The data stem from a study of T cell responses to AZD1222 COVID-19 vaccine. Study-level points and caveats: Donors were mostly white British, more females; clonal diversity possibly underestimated. Within unmutated variant regions lay the reported targets of nearly half of spike-specific TCRs. Receipt of two AZD1222 doses was followed by a rise in Spike-specific TCR breadth and depth.

Clones were read by immunoSEQ multiplex PCR, and TCRdb kept only the in-frame ones, dropping some. The table shows 120,000 to 150,000 clones, with more than 70% occurring only once. This CDR3 has 14 residues. With 5 bases removed from V and 0 bases from J, the gap between germline ends came to 8 bases. Germline-derived CDR1 and CDR2 are MDHEN and SYDVKM. The V and J genes are TRBV28 and TRBJ1-5; D remains unclear. The source was peripheral blood, collected on day 0 of AZD1222 vaccination. This clonotype was obtained from an adult in good health. CDR3 bases: TGTGCCAGCAGTCCCAGTTATAGCAATCAGCCCCAGCATTTT. This gives the protein CASSPSYSNQPQHF. Variable domain in full (rest from reference TRBV28 and TRBJ1-5): DVKVTQSSRYLVKRTGEKVFLECVQDMDHENMFWYRQDPGLGLRLIYFSYDVKMKEKGDIPEGYSVSREKKERFSLILESASTNQTSMYLCASSPSYSNQPQHFGDGTRLSIL.